What follows is one T cell receptor (beta chain) and its context. Its antigen remains unknown. Every donor was a healthy person donating bone marrow. The sample is drawn from a study of cytomegalovirus exposure and HLA in healthy donors. With 60 Vbeta and 13 Jbeta primers, the PCR was carried out. The method was immunoSEQ multiplex PCR; TCRdb's version includes in-frame clones alone and lacks a portion of them. The sample shows about 250,000 clones, about 75% of them seen only once. Study-wide results and caveats: Analysis performed later found more than 15,000 TCR beta sequences associated with HLA alleles at 0.05 false discovery rate. There was a cluster of highly shared sequence variants that was likely a sequencing artifact. Available immune exposure information was restricted to CMV serostatus only.

Input material: PBMCs. This sequence originates from a female donor in good health and CMV-seronegative.

The CDR3 DNA reads TGTGCCAGCAGTTTACCGGGAGGGCCTCGCGATGAGCAGTTCTTC. This translates into CASSLPGGPRDEQFF. The chain employs TRBV27 and TRBJ2-1, with 8 bases matching TRBD2. Germline V lookup: CDR1 MNHEY, CDR2 SMNVEV (reference sequence). The J segment lost 8 bases and the V segment lost 2 bases, leaving 8 bases of the junction unmatched. The CDR3 is 15 amino acids.